The clone carrying this TCR beta chain was seen repeatedly, ten times or more. What it recognizes is unknown. Trimming cost V 5 bases and J 5 bases, with 16 bases left between them. The CDR3 spans 14 residues. The entry originates in a study of T cell repertoires in cytomegalovirus infection. TCRdb analysed the reads with MiXCR anew, one entry per CDR3 protein. The profile shows some 800,000 distinct CDR3 sequences, about 28% of them singletons. This specimen was cultured CD8+ T cells from PBMCs, taken from culture after CMV antigen stimulation. This chain links TRBV12-3 or TRBV12-4 with TRBJ2-7; D possibly corresponds to TRBD2 (7 bases). The receptor's source is a human donor in good health (CMV status not recorded). Some clones in this sample may be carry-over from other donors' samples. The DNA of the CDR3 is TGTGCCAGCAGTCCTTTGGGGGGGCGAGACGAGCAGTACTTC. It translates to CASSPLGGRDEQYF.